Sequencing of this T cell receptor (beta chain) was carried out in a study of tumor-infiltrating lymphocytes in primary liver carcinoma. Overall study context: The patients, men and women alike, were aged 30 to 69 years. Per sample, productive TCRbeta reads numbered roughly 3.5 to 7.5 million, similar across tissue types.

Researchers generated TCR beta cDNA from about 530 ng of total RNA, relying on a constant-region primer. ARM-PCR was slightly modified, and three nested multiplex PCR rounds with it gave rise to the TCR beta libraries. The opening two PCR rounds, about 11 cycles each, paired TRBV1-TRBV30 forward primers with a C-beta reverse primer. Via MiXCR, TCRdb re-called the multiplex PCR reads, giving one row per CDR3 protein. The data contain tens of thousands of distinct CDR3 sequences, approximately 72% of them seen just once; the ten biggest clones take up less than 45%. Ten or more counts support this clonotype. This may stem from a read error, because a much larger clone lies one nucleotide away. DNA and RNA were both co-extracted from approximately 20-30 mg of bulk tissue that had not been sorted. CDR1 is SGHRS, CDR2 YFSETQ, per germline. CDR3 length: 15 amino acids.

What was sequenced was liver tumor tissue from sampling region 1. Subset indicated: tumor region T1, superior pole. The sequence derives from a man aged 40-55 years with primary liver carcinoma and hepatitis B virus infection. The chain has TRBV5-1 and TRBJ2-1; D gene uncertain. The chain's CDR3 is CASSLDSSSYNEQLF. The CDR3 nucleotides are TGCGCCAGCAGCTTGGACAGTTCCTCCTACAATGAGCAGCTCTTC.